These T cell receptor beta chains were read from a single sample in a study of early T cells in non-severe SARS-CoV-2 infection. TCRdb processed the 5' RACE reads anew with MiXCR; each CDR3 protein has one entry. In the table there are around 66,000 distinct CDR3 sequences, about 12% of which are singletons. Sequencing used whole blood. The receptor set was obtained from an adult who was a healthcare worker with PCR-confirmed SARS-CoV-2 infection or an uninfected control (not recorded which). The CDR3 runs from the conserved cysteine through the conserved F or W. The D gene is left open where the match is weak. Some rows have no size entry. The others give once, few or many, or a class for an expanded clone.

TRBV7-9	NA	TRBD2	TRBJ2-2	CASSLRLVAGDTGELFF	TGTGCCAGCAGCCTTAGGCTTGTAGCGGGAGACACCGGGGAGCTGTTTTTT
TRBV5-1	NA	TRBD2	TRBJ2-1	CASSLGLAGFNEQFF	TGCGCCAGCAGCTTGGGACTAGCGGGATTTAATGAGCAGTTCTTC
TRBV5-6	NA	NA	TRBJ1-1	CASSPMDWDTEAFF	TGTGCCAGCAGCCCAATGGACTGGGACACTGAAGCTTTCTTT
TRBV6-1	few	NA	TRBJ1-5	CASSLDGRGSNQPQHF	TGTGCCAGCAGTCTCGACGGGAGGGGTAGCAATCAGCCCCAGCATTTT
TRBV20-1	few	TRBD2	TRBJ2-1	CSARVSGAKNEQFF	TGCAGTGCTAGAGTTAGCGGGGCCAAGAATGAGCAGTTCTTC
TRBV10-3	few	NA	TRBJ2-3	CAIKDSVTDTQYF	TGTGCCATCAAGGACAGTGTCACAGATACGCAGTATTTT
TRBV9	NA	NA	TRBJ1-6	CASSAKASGGDSPLHF	TGTGCCAGCAGCGCGAAGGCCTCGGGAGGCGATTCACCCCTCCACTTT
TRBV7-6	many	TRBD1	TRBJ1-5	CASNLGQGRNQPQHF	TGTGCCAGCAACTTAGGACAGGGGAGGAATCAGCCCCAGCATTTT
TRBV20-1	NA	TRBD2	TRBJ2-2	CSAPTSGRGTGELFF	TGCAGTGCGCCGACTAGCGGGAGAGGCACCGGGGAGCTGTTTTTT
TRBV28	NA	NA	TRBJ1-4	CASCGGYEKLFF	TGTGCCAGCTGCGGGGGGTATGAAAAACTGTTTTTT
TRBV29-1	few	TRBD1	TRBJ2-7	CSAQEGQGATEQYF	TGCAGCGCCCAAGAGGGACAGGGGGCGACCGAGCAGTACTTC
TRBV20-1	many	TRBD2	TRBJ2-7	CSAHGLGNYEQYF	TGCAGTGCCCACGGACTAGGAAACTACGAGCAGTACTTC
TRBV7-2	NA	NA	TRBJ2-3	CASSPEGRSTDTQYF	TGTGCCAGCAGCCCAGAGGGCAGGAGCACAGATACGCAGTATTTT
TRBV3-1	NA	TRBD2	TRBJ2-7	CASSQVPSGGVGSYEQYF	TGTGCCAGCAGCCAAGTCCCTAGCGGGGGAGTTGGATCCTACGAGCAGTACTTC
TRBV3-1	few	NA	TRBJ1-3	CASSQDDRRNTIYF	TGTGCCAGCAGCCAAGATGACAGGAGAAACACCATATATTTT
TRBV10-3	NA	NA	TRBJ1-2	CAISGLRDHNYGYTF	TGTGCCATCAGTGGGCTCCGGGATCACAACTATGGCTACACCTTC
TRBV28	NA	TRBD2	TRBJ2-5	CASSTSGVQETQYF	TGTGCCAGCAGTACTAGCGGGGTCCAAGAGACCCAGTACTTC
TRBV25-1	many	NA	TRBJ2-3	CASSEYGDTQYF	TGTGCCAGCAGTGAATATGGAGATACGCAGTATTTT
TRBV6-5	many	NA	TRBJ2-2	CASRGEADTGELFF	TGTGCCAGCAGGGGGGAGGCTGACACCGGGGAGCTGTTTTTT
TRBV11-2	few	TRBD1	TRBJ1-4	CASSFDRGKDEKLFF	TGTGCCAGCAGCTTCGACAGGGGGAAAGATGAAAAACTGTTTTTT
TRBV7-8	NA	TRBD1	TRBJ2-1	CASSPWTGERINEQFF	TGTGCCAGCAGCCCCTGGACAGGGGAGAGAATTAATGAGCAGTTCTTC
TRBV24-1	many	TRBD1	TRBJ2-1	CATSGTGTYNEQFF	TGTGCCACCAGCGGGACAGGGACATACAATGAGCAGTTCTTC
TRBV29-1	many	NA	TRBJ2-5	CSSTRELETQYF	TGCAGCTCCACCCGGGAGTTAGAGACCCAGTACTTC
TRBV10-3	few	NA	TRBJ1-1	CAISGEGGTNTEAFF	TGTGCCATCAGTGGGGAGGGAGGAACCAACACTGAAGCTTTCTTT
TRBV20-1	NA	NA	TRBJ2-2	CSAILKFSDTGELFF	TGCAGTGCCATACTCAAATTTTCCGACACCGGGGAGCTGTTTTTT
TRBV6-1	few	NA	TRBJ1-6	CASSENGRSPLHF	TGTGCCAGCAGTGAAAACGGTCGATCACCCCTCCACTTT
TRBV7-8	NA	NA	TRBJ1-5	CASSLGGLGAQPQHF	TGTGCCAGCAGCTTAGGGGGACTAGGAGCTCAGCCCCAGCATTTT
TRBV27	NA	NA	TRBJ2-3	CASRPISTDTQYF	TGTGCCAGCAGACCTATCAGCACAGATACGCAGTATTTT
TRBV7-2	NA	TRBD2	TRBJ2-5	CASSLFPSGRQETQYF	TGTGCCAGCAGCTTATTTCCCAGCGGGAGGCAAGAGACCCAGTACTTC
TRBV28	many	NA	TRBJ1-5	CASSLLGLRRQQPQHF	TGTGCCAGCAGTTTACTTGGCCTCCGGAGGCAACAGCCCCAGCATTTT
TRBV4-1	many	TRBD1	TRBJ2-2	CASSLAGQGITGELFF	TGCGCCAGCAGCCTTGCGGGACAGGGGATTACCGGGGAGCTGTTTTTT
TRBV24-1	NA	NA	TRBJ2-3	CATSDPANPIDTQYF	TGTGCCACCAGTGACCCCGCGAACCCCATAGATACGCAGTATTTT